These T cell receptor beta chains were read from a single sample in a study of OX40 agonist ivuxolimab in advanced cancers. TCRdb keeps only in-frame clones here, not all; method: immunoSEQ multiplex PCR. Of 83,000 or so clones in the sample, approximately 88% were seen once. The sample in question was CD4+ or CD8+ T cells sorted from blood, obtained in a trial of the OX40 agonist ivuxolimab. The receptors come from an adult with an advanced solid tumor such as melanoma, head and neck, liver or kidney cancer. The CDR3 runs from the conserved cysteine through the conserved F or W. The D gene is left open where the match is weak. Not all rows give a size; the values are once, few, many and, for expanded clones, a class.

>TRBV7-6|TRBJ1-1|NA|TRBD1
TGTGCCAGCAGCCGTCCCGGGACAGGGGGAATGAACACTGAAGCTTTCTTT
CASSRPGTGGMNTEAFF
>TRBV6-6|TRBJ2-7|NA|TRBD2
TGTGCCAGCACCCGGGTCGGGGGGGTGAGGGAGCAGTACTTC
CASTRVGGVREQYF
>TRBV14|TRBJ2-7|NA|TRBD1
TGTGCCAGCAGTCTGACAGGGGTCGCCTACGAGCAGTACTTC
CASSLTGVAYEQYF
>TRBV7-8|TRBJ1-4|NA|NA
TGTGCCAGCAGCCCTCGGGACGTACCAACTAATGAAAAACTGTTTTTT
CASSPRDVPTNEKLFF
>TRBV7-2|TRBJ2-7|NA|TRBD1
TGTGCCAGCAGCTTAGTAGGGAGACAGGGAACCTACGAGCAGTACTTC
CASSLVGRQGTYEQYF
>TRBV5-1|TRBJ2-5|NA|NA
TGCGCCAGCAGCAATAACCTCCAAGCCCAGTACTTC
CASSNNLQAQYF
>TRBV6-1|TRBJ1-5|once|NA
TGTGCCAGCAGTGCCTGGCCTCAAAGGAAGCCCCAGCATTTT
CASSAWPQRKPQHF
>TRBV27|TRBJ1-2|NA|NA
TGTGCCAGCAGTCCAAGAGCGGCTAACTATGGCTACACCTTC
CASSPRAANYGYTF
>TRBV30|TRBJ2-3|NA|NA
TGTGCCTGGAGTATTCGCACAGATACGCAGTATTTT
CAWSIRTDTQYF
>TRBV14|TRBJ2-1|few|TRBD2
TGTGCCAGCAGCCAGCGGGGGGTCCCGCAGGGTGAGCAGTTCTTC
CASSQRGVPQGEQFF
>TRBV6-1|TRBJ1-1|NA|NA
TGTGCCAGCAGTGATTCCGCCGGCCACACTGAAGCTTTCTTT
CASSDSAGHTEAFF
>TRBV4-3|TRBJ2-7|once|NA
TGCGCCAGCAGCCAAGCCGAGGGGCGCTACGAGCAGTACTTC
CASSQAEGRYEQYF
>TRBV5-1|TRBJ2-7|NA|TRBD1
TGCGCCAGCAGGCAGACAGGGTGGGACGAGCAGTACTTC
CASRQTGWDEQYF
>TRBV4-1|TRBJ1-3|NA|NA
TGCGCCAGCAGCCAAGAAGCGGGGGCGGACGGAAACACCATATATTTT
CASSQEAGADGNTIYF
>TRBV9|TRBJ2-2|NA|NA
TGTGCCAGCAGCCCTTCGGTGGGGCAGGGGGGACCCGGGGAGCTGTTTTTT
CASSPSVGQGGPGELFF
>TRBV19|TRBJ2-3|NA|TRBD1
TGTGCCAGTAGCCACAGGGGTTCCACAGATACGCAGTATTTT
CASSHRGSTDTQYF
>TRBV29-1|TRBJ2-1|few|TRBD1
TGCAGCGCGGCACAGGGGGACAATGAGCAGTTCTTC
CSAAQGDNEQFF
>TRBV9|TRBJ2-3|NA|TRBD2
TGTGCCAGCAGCCCTAGCGGGAGTGGTAGAGATACGCAGTATTTT
CASSPSGSGRDTQYF
>TRBV5-5|TRBJ1-4|NA|NA
TGTGCCAGCAGCTTGCGCGGGGAGGAAAAACTGTTTTTT
CASSLRGEEKLFF
>TRBV18|TRBJ1-3|few|NA
TGTGCCAGCTCACGGATCTCTGGAAACACCATATATTTT
CASSRISGNTIYF
>TRBV2|TRBJ1-2|NA|NA
TGTGCCAGCAGTGAAGGCCGGGGGGCGCGGGATGGCTACACCTTC
CASSEGRGARDGYTF
>TRBV23-1|TRBJ1-4|NA|TRBD1
TGCGCCAGCAGTCAATATTACAGGGGACTAAATGAAAAACTGTTTTTT
CASSQYYRGLNEKLFF
>TRBV20-1|TRBJ2-7|NA|NA
TGCAGTGCTGTCCTTTCTTACGAGCAGTACTTC
CSAVLSYEQYF
>TRBV13|TRBJ2-2|NA|NA
NA
CASSTSGTANTGELFF
>TRBV19|TRBJ1-1|once|NA
TGTGCCAGCAAAAAACGTGGGGGAAACACTGAAGCTTTCTTT
CASKKRGGNTEAFF
>TRBV19|TRBJ2-1|NA|TRBD2
TGTGCCAGTACCAAAAGAGCGGTGGGGACTAGCGTCTACAATGAGCAGTTCTTC
CASTKRAVGTSVYNEQFF
>TRBV11-2|TRBJ2-1|NA|NA
TGTGCCAGCAGCTTATCATTAGACAATGAGCAGTTCTTC
CASSLSLDNEQFF
>TRBV30|TRBJ1-2|NA|NA
TGTGCCTGGACAGCCACTGCTAACTATGGCTACACCTTC
CAWTATANYGYTF
>TRBV7-9|TRBJ2-7|NA|TRBD2
TGTGCCAGCAGCCCCGCCCGGGGGGAGTTATCCTACGAGCAGTACTTC
CASSPARGELSYEQYF